A single sample gave rise to the 5 T cell receptor beta chains below, sequenced in a study of Graves' ophthalmopathy and Graves' hyperthyroidism. RNA transcripts were the template, and TCR beta CDR3 regions were amplified from them. First-round RT-PCR relied on HTBI primers, and a second-round multiplex PCR came next. In TCRdb, the multiplex PCR reads were re-called with MiXCR into one record per CDR3 protein. The sample has about 550,000 distinct CDR3 sequences; about 35% are singletons. The sequenced material came from peripheral blood or thyroid tissue (not recorded which). The receptors shown here come from an adult man with Graves' hyperthyroidism.

At least ten counts were recorded for this clonotype. The chain recombines TRBV4-1 with TRBJ1-5; 10 nucleotides match TRBD1. The V gene end was trimmed by 1 base and the J gene end by 4 bases; junction bases not matched to a gene: 4. The CDR3 is 16 residues long. Germline V gene lookup returns CDR1 MGHRA and CDR2 YSYEKL. The CDR3 loop reads CASSQVGQGKNQPQHF. DNA of the CDR3: TGCGCCAGCAGCCAAGTGGGACAGGGGAAGAATCAGCCCCAGCATTTT.

Only a few counts were recorded for this clonotype. The chain recombines TRBV12-5 with TRBJ2-7; D uncertain. Germline V CDR1 and CDR2: LGHNT, FRNRAP. Trimming took off 0 bases at V and 3 bases at J, with 6 bases between the two ends. This CDR3 is built from 13 residues. CDR3 DNA sequence: TGTGCTAGTGGTTTGGTAGATCACTACGAGCAGTACTTC. Translating gives CASGLVDHYEQYF.

A few counts support this clonotype. This sequence joins TRBV4-1 and TRBJ1-6; tentatively, D is TRBD1 (5 bases). Trimming removed 0 bases from V and 12 bases from J, with 12 bases in between. CDR3 length: 14 residues. CDR1 MGHRA and CDR2 YSYEKL come from the germline V gene. This CDR3 is CASSQETGGQPLHF. Written as DNA, the CDR3 is TGCGCCAGCAGCCAAGAAACGGGGGGTCAACCCCTCCACTTT.

This clonotype was observed at least ten times. V usage is TRBV5-8 and J usage is TRBJ2-5, with TRBD2 as a possible D gene (6 bases). This CDR3 has 13 residues. Germline values: CDR1 SGHTS, CDR2 YDEGEE. The V and J ends lost 2 bases and 5 bases respectively, with 10 bases between them. The CDR3 region is CASSFDSGETQYF. CDR3 coding DNA: TGTGCCAGCAGCTTTGACAGCGGGGAGACCCAGTACTTC. Supplemented by reference TRBV5-8 and TRBJ2-5, the full variable domain reads EAGVTQSPTHLIKTRGQQATLRCSPISGHTSVYWYQQALGLGLQFLLWYDEGEERNRGNFPPRFSGRQFPNYSSELNVNALELEDSALYLCASSFDSGETQYFGPGTRLLVL.

The rearrangement links TRBV7-2 to TRBJ2-7; TRBD1 agrees at 8 bases. Trimming cost V 5 bases and J 3 bases; bases outside gene matches: 6. The germline gives CDR1 SGHTA, CDR2 FQGNSA. The CDR3 runs 14 residues. This chain's CDR3 is CASSPWTGNYEQYF. The DNA for the CDR3 is TGTGCCAGCAGCCCATGGACAGGGAACTACGAGCAGTACTTC.